These 17 T cell receptor beta chains were sequenced from one sample in a study of CD8+CD57+ T cells in acquired aplastic anemia. Investigators profiled TCR beta VDJ and CDR3 from genomic DNA template. One entry per CDR3 protein results from TCRdb running MiXCR on the reads. This table holds over 150,000 distinct CDR3 sequences, about 48% found once. Previously, flow cytometry had revealed CD8+CD57+ cell expansion in the patients chosen for sequencing. Sequencing was done on a sample of sorted CD4+, CD8+, or CD8+CD57+ T cells (not recorded which) from PBMCs. The source of these receptors is a human donor with aplastic anemia.

V is TRBV2 and J is TRBJ2-5; a weak D match, TRBD1 (6 bases). The J call may be wrong; the DNA end is better matched by TRBJ2-7. The germline gives CDR1 SNHLY, CDR2 FYNNEI. The CDR3 has 13 amino acids. The CDR3: CARTRQDPYEQYF. The CDR3 region has the DNA TGTGCCAGAACCAGACAGGACCCCTACGAGCAGTACTTC.

As DNA, the CDR3 is TGTGCCACCAGCACGACAGATTCCCACAATCAGCCCCAGCATTTT. This codes for CATSTTDSHNQPQHF. The chain is built from TRBV15 and TRBJ1-5; D is perhaps TRBD1 (5 bases). The CDR3 covers 15 residues. Germline loops: CDR1 LNHNV, CDR2 YYDKDF (reference sequence). Between the trimmed V and J ends, which lost 4 bases and 3 bases, there was a span of 13 bases.

V usage is TRBV19 and J usage is TRBJ1-2; D may be TRBD1 (6 bases). This CDR3 contains 13 residues. Germline V gene lookup returns CDR1 LNHDA and CDR2 SQIVND (reference sequence). V was trimmed by 4 bases and J by 4 bases, leaving 10 bases between them. The CDR3 sequence: CASSTRQAYGYTF. CDR3 sequence (DNA): TGTGCCAGTAGTACAAGACAGGCCTATGGCTACACCTTC.

Written as DNA, the CDR3 is TGCAGTGCTACACGCGGGGGGGCCACAGATACGCAGTATTTT. This sequence encodes CSATRGGATDTQYF. The V gene is TRBV20-1, the J gene TRBJ2-3; TRBD2 aligns across 9 bases. This CDR3 has 14 amino acids. V lost 4 bases, J lost 2 bases, and 4 bases stayed unmatched. Germline V gives CDR1 DFQATT, CDR2 SNEGSKA (reference sequence).

This clonotype was observed at least ten times. The chain is built from TRBV7-2 and TRBJ2-3, with D uncertain. This CDR3 contains 14 residues. The V gene's germline CDR1 is SGHTA and CDR2 FQGNSA. V was clipped by 5 bases and J by 4 bases, with 13 bases between them. CDR3 amino acids: CASSDRTYPDTQYF. CDR3 DNA sequence: TGTGCCAGCAGCGACCGGACGTATCCAGATACGCAGTATTTT.

Here the CDR3 reads CASSPPPGNRETQYF. The CDR3 bases are TGTGCCAGCAGCCCCCCCCCAGGGAATAGAGAGACCCAGTACTTC. This rearrangement joins TRBV9 to TRBJ2-5, with D tentatively TRBD1 (5 bases). V gave up 4 bases and J gave up 4 bases, with 17 bases separating them. CDR1 and CDR2 (germline): SGDLS, YYNGEE. This CDR3 spans 15 amino acids. Full variable domain (rest looked up from reference TRBV9 and TRBJ2-5): DSGVTQTPKHLITATGQRVTLRCSPRSGDLSVYWYQQSLDQGLQFLIQYYNGEERAKGNILERFSAQQFPDLHSELNLSSLELGDSALYFCASSPPPGNRETQYFGPGTRLLVL.

This clonotype has only a few counts. This chain joins TRBV6-1 and TRBJ2-3; D gene uncertain. V lost 5 bases to trimming and J lost 0 bases, with 12 bases between them. Germline CDR1 MNHNS, CDR2 SASEGT. The CDR3 consists of 15 residues. CDR3 DNA sequence: TGTGCCAGCAGTACCAGAGAGACTAGCACAGATACGCAGTATTTT. As protein: CASSTRETSTDTQYF.

J is TRBJ2-7 and V is TRBV12-3 or TRBV12-4, with 10 bases fitting TRBD1. The V and J ends lost 7 bases and 0 bases, in that order; junction bases with no gene match: 3. CDR3 length equals 14 residues. The CDR3 nucleotides read TGTGCCAGCATTGGGGACAGGGGCTCCTACGAGCAGTACTTC. This gives the protein CASIGDRGSYEQYF.

V and J are TRBV24-1 and TRBJ2-1, with D perhaps TRBD2 (5 bases). CDR3 length equals 16 residues. V lost 3 bases to trimming and J lost 0 bases, with 11 bases between them. In germline, CDR1 is KGHDR, CDR2 SFDVKD. The CDR3 sequence is CATSDLDTSSYNEQFF. CDR3 nucleotides: TGTGCCACCAGTGATCTGGATACTAGCTCCTACAATGAGCAGTTCTTC.

As for this clonotype: As the CDR3 is not closed by the conserved phenylalanine or tryptophan, this likely results from a read error. This sequence joins TRBV19 and TRBJ1-2; TRBD1 is a possible D gene (5 bases). Germline V CDR1 and CDR2: LNHDA, SQIVND (reference sequence). Trimming pared 7 bases from V and 3 bases from J, leaving 12 bases between. CDR3 length: 13 amino acids. CDR3 loop: CASIDQGDYGYTS. The DNA for the CDR3 is TGTGCCAGTATAGATCAGGGAGACTATGGCTACACCTCC.

This clonotype was detected many times. The chain is built from TRBV6-5 and TRBJ2-7, with D possibly TRBD2 on 5 matching bases. This CDR3 is 14 amino acids long. Between the trimmed V and J ends, which lost 2 bases and 0 bases, there was a span of 8 bases. Germline V gene data show CDR1 as MNHEY and CDR2 as SVGAGI. CDR3 sequence: CASSYAGRSYEQYF. The CDR3 DNA follows: TGTGCCAGCAGTTACGCGGGCCGCTCCTACGAGCAGTACTTC.

This clonotype showed up many times. V gene TRBV12-3 or TRBV12-4 combines with J gene TRBJ2-3, with D possibly TRBD2 on 6 matching bases. Trimming shortened V by 6 bases and J by 5 bases, and 9 bases separated the two germline ends. This CDR3 region has 12 residues. This CDR3 is CASSAGKDTQYF. DNA of the CDR3: TGTGCCAGCAGCGCGGGGAAAGATACGCAGTATTTT.

This sequence joins TRBV20-1 and TRBJ2-5; D is perhaps TRBD2 (8 bases). Trimming stripped 5 bases from V and 6 bases from J, with 31 bases between. The length of the CDR3 is 18 residues. Germline CDR1 is DFQATT and CDR2 is SNEGSKA (reference sequence). Here the CDR3 reads CSASRRGGTVYFKKTQYF. CDR3 in DNA: TGCAGTGCTTCTCGTCGCGGGGGGACAGTTTACTTCAAAAAGACCCAGTACTTC.

This chain connects TRBV4-3 to TRBJ1-2, with a possible D match to TRBD1 (5 bases). V was cut by 3 bases and J by 2 bases, with 16 bases left in between. CDR1 and CDR2 from the germline V gene are LGHNA and YSLEER. The CDR3 spans 16 residues. The CDR3 bases are TGCGCCAGCAGCCAGGGGGGGACGGCGAGGAACTATGGCTACACCTTC. Translating it yields CASSQGGTARNYGYTF.

The gene calls are TRBV20-1 and TRBJ2-7, with D possibly matching TRBD1 (6 bases). The germline CDR1 and CDR2 sequences are DFQATT and SNEGSKA (reference sequence). This CDR3 contains 13 residues. V was clipped by 6 bases and J by 4 bases, with 16 bases between them. CDR3 in amino acids: CSAKTGTSYEQYF. Written as DNA, the CDR3 is TGCAGTGCAAAAACTGGGACATCGTACGAGCAGTACTTC.

The DNA for the CDR3 is TGTGCCAGCAGCTTGGTTCGGGGGTTCAGTTCCTACGAGCAGTACTTC. Its translation: CASSLVRGFSSYEQYF. The V and J genes are TRBV5-6 and TRBJ2-7, with TRBD2 as a possible D gene (6 bases). The CDR3 consists of 16 residues. Germline lookup yields CDR1 SGHDT and CDR2 YYEEEE. Trimming left V 0 bases short and J 1 base short, with 14 bases between.

This clonotype was picked up many times. The chain carries TRBV29-1 and TRBJ2-2, with D tentatively TRBD2 (7 bases). The V end was cut by 7 bases, the J end by 4 bases, with 22 bases between. Germline values: CDR1 SQVTM, CDR2 ANQGSEA. This CDR3 is built from 16 residues. DNA for the CDR3: TGCAGCGCGGAGGGGGGGAGGGCCGGGGGCACCGGGGAGCTGTTTTTT. This encodes CSAEGGRAGGTGELFF.